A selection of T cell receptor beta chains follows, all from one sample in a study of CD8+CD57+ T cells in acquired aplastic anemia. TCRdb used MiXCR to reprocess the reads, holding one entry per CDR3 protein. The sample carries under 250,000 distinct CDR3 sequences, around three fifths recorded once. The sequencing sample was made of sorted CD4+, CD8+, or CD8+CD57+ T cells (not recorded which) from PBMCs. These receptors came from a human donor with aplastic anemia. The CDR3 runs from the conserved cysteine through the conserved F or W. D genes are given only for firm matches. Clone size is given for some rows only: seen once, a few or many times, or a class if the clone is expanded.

TGCGCCAGCAGCATTACCGGGACAGGGGCAGGTGAGCCCCAGCACTTT	CASSITGTGAGEPQHF	TRBV5-1	-	TRBJ1-5	TRBD1
TGTGCCAGCAGTGGGGGCTCGGGCTACGAGCAGTACTTC	CASSGGSGYEQYF	TRBV2	many	TRBJ2-7	-
TGTGCCAGCAGTGAAGCGCGCCAGCAGTACTTC	CASSEARQQYF	TRBV2	-	TRBJ2-7	-
TGCAGCGTGGGACCGGTGTTGATGAATGAGCAGTTCTTC	CSVGPVLMNEQFF	TRBV29-1	-	TRBJ2-1	-
TGTGCTAGCAGCTCGTGGACAGGGAACACCGGGGAGCTGTTTTTT	CASSSWTGNTGELFF	TRBV7-7	-	TRBJ2-2	TRBD1
TGTGCCAGCAGCGGAGCGGGGGGGACCTCCTACAATGAGCAGTTCTTC	CASSGAGGTSYNEQFF	TRBV7-6	-	TRBJ2-1	TRBD2
TGTGCCAGCAGCTTAGCTGGGAGCTCCTACAATGAGCAGTTCTTC	CASSLAGSSYNEQFF	TRBV7-8	few	TRBJ2-1	-
TGCGCCAGCAGCCGTGACATTACCGGGGAGCTGTTTTTT	CASSRDITGELFF	TRBV2	-	TRBJ2-2	-
TGCAGTGCCGGGAGGGGAGGAATCCAAGAGACCCAGTACTTC	CSAGRGGIQETQYF	TRBV20-1	-	TRBJ2-5	TRBD2
TGTGCCAGCAGTGAAACTAGCGGGGGGGCCTACGAGCAGTACTTC	CASSETSGGAYEQYF	TRBV6-1	many	TRBJ2-7	TRBD2
TGTGCCAGCAGCTTAAGCAACGAGCAGTACTTC	CASSLSNEQYF	TRBV7-8	-	TRBJ2-7	-
TGTGCCAGCAGCTCCCGGACTACGATCCTATACGAGCAGTACTTC	CASSSRTTILYEQYF	TRBV7-2	-	TRBJ2-7	-
TGTGCCAGCAGTGAGGGTCCAGGGGGTCGGCCCCAGCATTTT	CASSEGPGGRPQHF	TRBV2	many	TRBJ1-5	TRBD1
TGTGCCGGCAGTGGGACAAGGGCCGGAGGCACCATATATTTT	CAGSGTRAGGTIYF	TRBV2	-	TRBJ1-3	-
TGTGCCAGCAGCCAAGGGACTAGCGGTGAATCCTACGAGCAGTACTTC	CASSQGTSGESYEQYF	TRBV7-9	-	TRBJ2-7	TRBD2
TGTGCCACCAGTGACCGGACTAGCGGGGCATACAATGAGCAGTTCTTC	CATSDRTSGAYNEQFF	TRBV24-1	-	TRBJ2-1	TRBD2
TGTGCCAGCAGCCGTAGACAGGGGGCAAACTTC	CASSRRQGANF	TRBV12-3/TRBV12-4	-	TRBJ2-1	TRBD1
TGTGCCAGCAGTTTCAGCGGGGGCACAGATACGCAGTATTTT	CASSFSGGTDTQYF	TRBV12-3/TRBV12-4	-	TRBJ2-3	TRBD2
TGTGCCAGCAGCGTAGGTTTGAGCACTGAAGCTTTCTTT	CASSVGLSTEAFF	TRBV9	-	TRBJ1-1	-
TGCGCCAGCAGCTTGGGGGGAGGGAACTACGAGCAGTACTTC	CASSLGGGNYEQYF	TRBV5-1	-	TRBJ2-7	TRBD2
TGCGCCAGCAGCTTGAGGGGACAGGGGTTCGAGCAGTACTTC	CASSLRGQGFEQYF	TRBV5-1	-	TRBJ2-7	TRBD1
TGCAGCGTTGGTGTGGGGGAGGGAACTGAAGCTTTCTTT	CSVGVGEGTEAFF	TRBV29-1	few	TRBJ1-1	-
TGTGCCATCAGTGGGACAGGACAAGACTATGGCTACACCTTC	CAISGTGQDYGYTF	TRBV10-3	-	TRBJ1-2	TRBD1
TGTGCCAGCAGCGAGGTCGGACTGACGGCCAATGAGCAGTTCTTC	CASSEVGLTANEQFF	TRBV9	-	TRBJ2-1	-
TGTGCCAGCAGCTTAAGTCCCCACGGGCTCGATGAGCAGTTCTTC	CASSLSPHGLDEQFF	TRBV7-3	few	TRBJ2-1	-
TGTGCCAGCAGTGGGAACAGGGAGAACTATGGCTACACCTTC	CASSGNRENYGYTF	TRBV2	few	TRBJ1-2	-
TGTGCCAGCAATCCTAGCGACAACTGGAATGAGCAGTTCTTC	CASNPSDNWNEQFF	TRBV7-9	-	TRBJ2-1	-
TGTGCCAGTATGTACGGGAACACTGAAGCTTTCTTT	CASMYGNTEAFF	TRBV19	-	TRBJ1-1	-
TGTGCCATCAGTTCCGGGACTAGCGGAGCCTACAATGAGCAGTTCTTC	CAISSGTSGAYNEQFF	TRBV10-3	-	TRBJ2-1	TRBD2
TGCGCCAGCAGCTTGGCGGGGATGGGGACGGATACGCAGTATTTT	CASSLAGMGTDTQYF	TRBV5-1	-	TRBJ2-3	-
TGTGCCAGCAGCTTCAAGCCGAACACCGGGGAGCTGTTTTTT	CASSFKPNTGELFF	TRBV7-7	-	TRBJ2-2	-
TGTGCCACGGGGGAGGAGGGGGGTCGAGAGACCCAGTACTTC	CATGEEGGRETQYF	TRBV10-3	-	TRBJ2-5	-
TGTGCCACCAGTGAGTCGACTAGCCAAGAGACCCAGTACTTC	CATSESTSQETQYF	TRBV24-1	-	TRBJ2-5	-
TGTGCCAGCAGAGGGACAGGGAAGTACGAGCAGTACTTC	CASRGTGKYEQYF	TRBV2	-	TRBJ2-7	TRBD1
TGTGCCAGCAGCTTAAGTCTGGGGGACTACTACGAGCAGTACTTC	CASSLSLGDYYEQYF	TRBV7-9	-	TRBJ2-7	TRBD2
TGTGCCAGCAGTGGCCAAGACAAAATGAGGGGCTACACCTTC	CASSGQDKMRGYTF	TRBV2	-	TRBJ1-2	-
TGTGCCAGCAGCTTCGCTGACGGGTCCTACGAGCAGTACTTC	CASSFADGSYEQYF	TRBV7-2	few	TRBJ2-7	-
TGTGCCAGCCGGTGGGGGCCTAATCAGCCCCAGCATTTT	CASRWGPNQPQHF	TRBV2	-	TRBJ1-5	-
TGTGCCAGCAGCTTCAAGAACGCGAACACCGGGGAGCTGTTTTTT	CASSFKNANTGELFF	TRBV7-7	-	TRBJ2-2	-
TGCAGCGTCGAATCCAGGACAGGGGGACAACCAAGACTCCAGACCCAGTACTTC	CSVESRTGGQPRLQTQYF	TRBV29-1	-	TRBJ2-5	TRBD1
TGTGCCAGCAGCACCCCGGGACATAGCACAGATACGCAGTATTTT	CASSTPGHSTDTQYF	TRBV7-9	-	TRBJ2-3	-
TGTGCCATCAGTGACGTTTCCGGGACTTACTCCTACAATGAGCAGTTCTTC	CAISDVSGTYSYNEQFF	TRBV10-3	once	TRBJ2-1	-
TGTGCCACCAGCACCGGGACAGGGAGGTGGGAGGACGGCTACACCTTC	CATSTGTGRWEDGYTF	TRBV15	few	TRBJ1-2	TRBD1
TGCGCCAGCAGCTTGGGGGGGACAGACCAAGAGACCCAGTACTTC	CASSLGGTDQETQYF	TRBV5-1	many	TRBJ2-5	TRBD1
TGTGCCAGCCGCCTGATAAGCGGACCCGAGTGGGGGGACAATGAGCAGTTCTTC	CASRLISGPEWGDNEQFF	TRBV15	-	TRBJ2-1	-
TGTGCCAGCAGCTTGGGACAGGGGCTCTACAATCAGCCCCAGCATTTT	CASSLGQGLYNQPQHF	TRBV7-8	-	TRBJ1-5	TRBD1